This T cell receptor beta chain was sequenced for a study of blood T cells in healthy people across ages. Then a second PCR, running about 6 to 11 cycles, was carried out with a sample-barcoded 5' primer and a J-beta primer mix. A single record per CDR3 protein comes from TCRdb applying MiXCR to the 5' RACE reads. The table lists about 600,000 distinct CDR3 sequences, 47% of them singletons. This clonotype was seen repeatedly, ten times or more. What was sequenced was blood. The receptor comes from an elderly man in good health.

CDR3 in DNA: TGCGCCAGCAGCTTAGGGGACAGGGCTTTCAATGAGCAGTTCTTC. Amino acids: CASSLGDRAFNEQFF. The J gene is TRBJ2-1, the V gene TRBV5-1; TRBD1 agrees at 9 bases. Trimming at V came to 2 bases and at J to 6 bases, leaving 6 bases not matched to a gene. The CDR3 extends over 15 amino acids. Germline lookup yields CDR1 SGHRS and CDR2 YFSETQ.